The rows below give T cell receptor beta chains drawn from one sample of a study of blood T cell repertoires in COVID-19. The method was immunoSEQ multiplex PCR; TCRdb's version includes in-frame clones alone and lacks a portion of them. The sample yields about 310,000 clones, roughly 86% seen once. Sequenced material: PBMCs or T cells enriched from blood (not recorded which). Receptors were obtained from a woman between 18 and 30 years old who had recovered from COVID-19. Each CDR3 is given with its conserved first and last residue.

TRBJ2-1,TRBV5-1,CASRFPGVKQFF
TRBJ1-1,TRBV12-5,CASGLDRGEAFF
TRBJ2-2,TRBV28,CASTLGSAGELFF
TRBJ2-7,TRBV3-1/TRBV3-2,CASSRPSAAYEQYF
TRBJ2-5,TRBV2,CASSADGTEETQYF
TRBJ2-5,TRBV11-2,CASSLDTLYVGGRPETQYF
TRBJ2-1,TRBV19,CASSIGDSNEQFF
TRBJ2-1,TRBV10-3,CANQGAGDNEQFF
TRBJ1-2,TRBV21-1,CASSKANSHYGYTF
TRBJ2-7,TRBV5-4,CASSVGSSYEQYF
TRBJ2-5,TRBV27,CASSFSGRAGETQYF
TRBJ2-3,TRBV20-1,CSARATDTQYF
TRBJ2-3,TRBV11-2,CASSLDPGTDTQYF
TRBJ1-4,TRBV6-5,CASRGVGVGNEKLFF
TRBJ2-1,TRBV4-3,CASSGLAGKYNEQFF
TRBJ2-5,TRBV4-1,CASSPWGGPLRETQYF
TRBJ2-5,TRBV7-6,CASSFPDRESGNKETQYF
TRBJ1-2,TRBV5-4,CASSQTLGQGYGYTF
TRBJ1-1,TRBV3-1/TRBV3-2,CASSPRTGVHTEAFF
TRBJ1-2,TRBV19,CASSIAIIENYGYTF